This entry is about one T cell receptor (beta chain). It was genomic DNA that served as the template for profiling TCR beta VDJ and CDR3. Each CDR3 protein is one row after TCRdb ran MiXCR on the reads. The repertoire has approximately 170,000 distinct CDR3 sequences, around 60% of them found once; the top ten carry about 48%. The data originate from a study of CD8+CD57+ T cells in acquired aplastic anemia. The CDR3 consists of 13 residues. V lost 5 bases and J 5 bases, leaving 11 bases between the germline ends. Germline V gives CDR1 KGHDR, CDR2 SFDVKD. Sequencing input: sorted CD4+, CD8+, or CD8+CD57+ T cells (not recorded which) from PBMCs. The receptor's source is a human donor in good health. This rearrangement joins TRBV24-1 to TRBJ1-1, with D perhaps TRBD1 (5 bases). The CDR3 is CATSGPRGTEAFF. CDR3 DNA: TGTGCCACCAGTGGCCCTAGGGGAACTGAAGCTTTCTTT.